The 21 T cell receptor beta chains below were found in one sample sequenced in a study of cytomegalovirus exposure and HLA in healthy donors. Primers included in the PCR were 60 Vbeta and 13 Jbeta primers. The table came from immunoSEQ multiplex PCR; TCRdb's copy has only in-frame clones and leaves some out. The sample lists over 130,000 clones, about four fifths occurring once. Sequencing was performed on PBMCs. These receptors were collected from a woman aged 40 to 50 in good health and CMV-seropositive.

The V gene is TRBV5-1, the J gene TRBJ1-1; 9 nucleotides agree with TRBD1. The germline V gene encodes CDR1 SGHRS and CDR2 YFSETQ. The J segment lost 5 bases and the V segment lost 4 bases, leaving 9 bases of the junction unmatched. The CDR3 is 15 residues long. In DNA form, the CDR3 reads TGCGCCAGCAGCCTTACACAGGGGGCATTTACTGAAGCTTTCTTT. Its translation is CASSLTQGAFTEAFF.

The J gene is TRBJ2-3, the V gene TRBV2; D call uncertain. The V end lost 4 bases, the J end lost 0 bases, and 8 bases lay between the germline ends. CDR3 size: 14 residues. Looked up from germline, CDR1 is SNHLY and CDR2 is FYNNEI. The CDR3 bases are TGTGCCAGCAGTGCCCCGACTAGCACAGATACGCAGTATTTT. Protein product: CASSAPTSTDTQYF.

The chain combines TRBV5-1 with TRBJ2-1; TRBD2 agrees at 8 bases. The CDR3 contains 16 residues. Germline V lookup: CDR1 SGHRS, CDR2 YFSETQ. With 4 bases clipped from V and 4 bases from J, the junction kept 10 bases outside the gene matches. CDR3 amino acids: CASSPRGEGLYNEQFF. In DNA form, the CDR3 reads TGCGCCAGCAGCCCGCGGGGGGAGGGCCTTTACAATGAGCAGTTCTTC.

The rearrangement uses TRBV28 and TRBJ1-1; 7 bases are shared with TRBD1. V dropped 6 bases and J dropped 11; count of bases not matched to a gene: 9. This CDR3 contains 12 residues. Germline V CDR1 and CDR2: MDHEN, SYDVKM. CDR3 bases: TGTGCCAGCAGGACAGCCGACAGGGACGCTTTCTTT. Protein sequence: CASRTADRDAFF.

The chain links TRBV9 to TRBJ1-2; D is undetermined. Germline values: CDR1 SGDLS, CDR2 YYNGEE. The V and J ends lost 0 bases and 8 bases respectively, with 14 bases between them. The CDR3 spans 14 residues. The CDR3 loop is CASSVGESRTGYTF. The CDR3 DNA sequence: TGTGCCAGCAGCGTAGGGGAGAGTCGAACCGGCTACACCTTC.

The J gene is TRBJ2-1, the V gene TRBV6-6, with 10 nucleotides matching TRBD2. CDR3 length: 14 residues. Germline trimming cut 7 bases from V and 4 bases from J; bases unmatched to any gene: 4. The germline CDR1 and CDR2 sequences are MNHNY and SVGAGI (reference sequence). For the CDR3, the DNA is TGTGCCAGCAAAGGGACTAGCGAATACAATGAGCAGTTCTTC. It specifies CASKGTSEYNEQFF.

The chain is built from TRBV6-5 and TRBJ2-5, with TRBD1 matching 8 bases. CDR3 size: 13 residues. Trimming took 5 bases from V and 4 from J; bases not matched to a gene: 3. Per germline, CDR1 MNHEY and CDR2 SVGAGI. CDR3 in DNA: TGTGCCAGCAGTGTTGACAGGGGAGAGACCCAGTACTTC. This codes for CASSVDRGETQYF.

This chain joins TRBV6-5 and TRBJ1-1, with TRBD1 matching over 11 bases. Germline V gene sequence: CDR1 MNHEY, CDR2 SVGAGI. The CDR3 totals 16 residues. The trim removed 0 bases at V and 4 bases at J, leaving 4 bases unmatched. In nucleotides, the CDR3 is TGTGCCAGCAGTTACTCCGGGGGACAGGGGGTCACTGAAGCTTTCTTT. Amino acids: CASSYSGGQGVTEAFF.

This rearrangement joins TRBV5-6 to TRBJ1-1, with a tentative D call TRBD1 (6 bases). Trimming removed 0 bases from V and 5 bases from J, with 17 bases in between. Germline CDR1 and CDR2: SGHDT and YYEEEE. The CDR3 loop spans 16 amino acids. CDR3 DNA: TGTGCCAGCAGCTTGGAGGCGGACAGTCGAACGACTGAAGCTTTCTTT. Protein: CASSLEADSRTTEAFF.

A single count supports this clone. The rearrangement uses TRBV7-2 and TRBJ2-7; D ambiguous. CDR1 and CDR2 from the germline V gene are SGHTA and FQGNSA. CDR3 length equals 11 residues. Trimming left V 4 bases short and J 6 bases short, with 7 bases between. The CDR3 sequence: CASSSYSEQYF. In DNA, the CDR3 is TGTGCCAGCAGCTCCTATTCCGAGCAGTACTTC.

The chain joins TRBV2 to TRBJ1-5, with 10 bases aligning to TRBD1. The CDR3 extends over 15 amino acids. V shed 6 bases and J 3 bases; nucleotides not matched to a gene: 5. CDR1 is SNHLY, CDR2 FYNNEI, per germline. In DNA form, the CDR3 reads TGTGCCAGCAGGGCCGGGACAGGGGTCAATCAGCCCCAGCATTTT. It specifies CASRAGTGVNQPQHF.

V is TRBV21-1 and J is TRBJ2-5; the table names TRBD2, a call not compared with the DNA. TRBV21-1 is a pseudogene segment. The CDR3 is 18 amino acids. The CDR3 protein is CASSKKYPGSPSQETQYF. The CDR3 DNA reads TGTGCCAGCAGCAAAAAGTATCCGGGGAGCCCCTCTCAAGAGACCCAGTACTTC.

This clone was counted a few times. In DNA, the CDR3 is TGCGCCAGCAGCTCATACGGGACTAGCGGCGATGAGCAGTTCTTC. It is translated as CASSSYGTSGDEQFF. This rearrangement joins TRBV5-1 to TRBJ2-1; 11 bases align to TRBD2. Looked up from germline, CDR1 is SGHRS and CDR2 is YFSETQ. V dropped 3 bases and J dropped 8; count of bases not matched to a gene: 7. The CDR3 contains 15 residues.

V gene TRBV9 combines with J gene TRBJ2-2; D is unresolved. Trimming removed 4 bases from V and 1 base from J, with 11 bases in between. The CDR3 consists of 15 residues. Germline CDR1 reads SGDLS; CDR2 reads YYNGEE. The CDR3 sequence: CASSPAEENTGELFF. The CDR3 DNA follows: TGTGCCAGCAGCCCCGCAGAGGAGAACACCGGGGAGCTGTTTTTT.

The rearrangement links TRBV28 to TRBJ2-2; D perhaps matches TRBD2 (6 bases). Germline CDR1 MDHEN, CDR2 SYDVKM. The CDR3 has 18 residues. Trimming took 3 bases from V and 1 from J, leaving 18 bases between them. The CDR3 loop is CASSFPRVFGRNTGELFF. CDR3 in DNA: TGTGCCAGCAGTTTCCCTCGGGTTTTCGGGAGGAACACCGGGGAGCTGTTTTTT.

Only a few counts were recorded for this clone. The rearrangement links TRBV5-6 to TRBJ2-3, with D unresolved. From germline, CDR1 is SGHDT and CDR2 YYEEEE. The V gene lost 5 bases and the J gene lost 1 base, with 5 bases spanning the gap. The CDR3 runs 12 residues. The DNA for the CDR3 is TGTGCCAGCAGTTCGGGCACAGATACGCAGTATTTT. It specifies CASSSGTDTQYF.

The chain uses TRBV27 and TRBJ1-1, with D possibly matching TRBD1 (5 bases). Germline V CDR1 and CDR2: MNHEY, SMNVEV (reference sequence). V was clipped by 5 bases and J by 5 bases, with 15 bases between them. The CDR3 is made up of 14 amino acids. The CDR3 sequence is CASSGGVGGTEAFF. CDR3 sequence (DNA): TGTGCCAGCAGTGGAGGGGTTGGAGGAACTGAAGCTTTCTTT.

This rearrangement joins TRBV27 to TRBJ1-5; D unclear. The germline V and J ends were trimmed by 2 bases and 3 bases, with 8 bases remaining between them. CDR3 length: 14 residues. Germline-derived CDR1 and CDR2 are MNHEY and SMNVEV (reference sequence). CDR3 DNA: TGTGCCAGCAGTTTAACAGCAGTCAATCAGCCCCAGCATTTT. Protein sequence: CASSLTAVNQPQHF.

This sequence joins TRBV6-5 and TRBJ2-7; 7 bases are a match to TRBD2. CDR3 length equals 15 residues. Losses at the gene ends were 0 bases for V and 0 bases for J; bases not matched to a gene: 2. Germline-derived CDR1 and CDR2 are MNHEY and SVGAGI. The CDR3 reads CASSYSTSSSYEQYF. Here the CDR3 DNA reads TGTGCCAGCAGTTACTCGACTAGCAGCTCCTACGAGCAGTACTTC.

The chain joins TRBV4-1 to TRBJ2-5, with 8 bases aligning to TRBD2. The DNA end lines up better with TRBJ2-7; the J call may be wrong. The CDR3 length is 15 residues. CDR1 MGHRA and CDR2 YSYEKL come from the germline V gene. The CDR3 DNA sequence: TGCGCCAGCAGCCAAGAATCTAGCGGGTGGGGCGAGCAGTACTTC. Protein product: CASSQESSGWGEQYF.

This chain joins TRBV27 and TRBJ1-2; a possible D gene is TRBD1 (5 bases). Germline V gives CDR1 MNHEY, CDR2 SMNVEV (reference sequence). The CDR3 length is 13 residues. Trimming pared 2 bases from V and 8 bases from J, leaving 12 bases between. CDR3 DNA: TGTGCCAGCAGTTTAAACGCAGGGCGGGGCTACACCTTC. As protein: CASSLNAGRGYTF.